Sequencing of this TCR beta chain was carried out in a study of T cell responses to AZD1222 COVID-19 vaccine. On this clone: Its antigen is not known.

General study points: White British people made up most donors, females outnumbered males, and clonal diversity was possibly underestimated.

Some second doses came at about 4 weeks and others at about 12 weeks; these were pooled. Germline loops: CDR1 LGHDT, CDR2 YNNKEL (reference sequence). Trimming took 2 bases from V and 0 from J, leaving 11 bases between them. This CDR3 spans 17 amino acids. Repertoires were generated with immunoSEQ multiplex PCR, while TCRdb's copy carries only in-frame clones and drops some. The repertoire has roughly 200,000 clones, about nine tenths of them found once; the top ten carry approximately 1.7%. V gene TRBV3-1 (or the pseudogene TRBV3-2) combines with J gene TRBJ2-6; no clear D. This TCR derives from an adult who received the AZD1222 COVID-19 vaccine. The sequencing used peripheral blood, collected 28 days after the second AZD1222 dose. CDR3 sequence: CASSQSPTISGANVLTF. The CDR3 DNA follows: TGTGCCAGCAGCCAAAGTCCTACTATCTCTGGGGCCAACGTCCTGACTTTC.